This note documents a single T cell receptor beta chain sequence. Its specificity is not known. TCRdb keeps only in-frame clones here, not all; method: immunoSEQ multiplex PCR. The sample includes around 100,000 clones, 80% to 90% of them seen just once. This record belongs to a study of T cell responses to AZD1222 COVID-19 vaccine. Study-level results: Scientists sampled the repertoires only once the peak T cell response had passed. White British people made up most donors, females outnumbered males, and clonal diversity was possibly underestimated. Targeting of unmutated variant regions was reportedly seen in nearly half of spike-specific TCRs.

The CDR3 is made up of 15 amino acids. Germline CDR1 reads MNHEY; CDR2 reads SVGEGT. The V gene lost 4 bases and the J gene lost 3 bases, with 15 bases spanning the gap. This TCR was sampled from an adult in good health. The chain uses TRBV6-2 or TRBV6-3 and TRBJ1-2, with D tentatively TRBD1 (5 bases). The input for sequencing was peripheral blood, taken on day 0 of MenACWY control vaccination. CDR3 sequence (DNA): TGTGCCAGCAGTTCCTCTCCGGACACCTACTATGGCTACACCTTC. It is translated as CASSSSPDTYYGYTF.